The 26 T cell receptor beta chains listed next were all sequenced from one sample in a study of cytomegalovirus exposure and HLA in healthy donors. It was with 60 Vbeta and 13 Jbeta primers that the PCR ran. TCRdb's copy holds only in-frame clones and misses some; the assay was immunoSEQ multiplex PCR. The sample yields some 100,000 clones, 79% seen once. The source material was PBMCs. The source is a female donor in good health and CMV-seropositive.

The chain uses TRBV4-3 and TRBJ1-1; no definite D call. V was cut by 0 bases and J by 1 base, with 12 bases left in between. This CDR3 spans 16 amino acids. Germline-derived CDR1 and CDR2 are LGHNA and YSLEER. In nucleotides, the CDR3 is TGCGCCAGCAGCCAAGATCCCGCCAGGCGGAACACTGAAGCTTTCTTT. Protein sequence: CASSQDPARRNTEAFF.

The chain has TRBV5-1 and TRBJ1-6; tentative D call: TRBD1 (5 bases). This CDR3 spans 16 amino acids. V was clipped by 2 bases and J by 7 bases, with 16 bases between them. Germline CDR1 and CDR2: SGHRS and YFSETQ. The CDR3 DNA follows: TGCGCCAGCAGCTTAAATTTTAACAGGCTGAATTCACCCCTCCACTTT. Protein sequence: CASSLNFNRLNSPLHF.

The V gene is TRBV7-2, the J gene TRBJ2-7, with D tentatively TRBD1 (6 bases). The V and J ends lost 0 bases and 0 bases respectively, with 12 bases between them. The CDR3 is 16 amino acids. Germline V gene data show CDR1 as SGHTA and CDR2 as FQGNSA. CDR3 protein: CASSLALGHSSYEQYF. The CDR3 DNA is TGTGCCAGCAGCTTAGCCCTGGGACACAGCTCCTACGAGCAGTACTTC.

This chain connects TRBV27 to TRBJ2-1; 10 bases are shared with TRBD2. This CDR3 is built from 16 residues. Trimming at V came to 5 bases and at J to 7 bases, leaving 11 bases not matched to a gene. Germline assignment: CDR1 MNHEY and CDR2 SMNVEV (reference sequence). CDR3 in amino acids: CASSPYLLAGVNEQFF. The CDR3 region has the DNA TGTGCCAGCAGTCCCTATCTCCTAGCGGGAGTGAATGAGCAGTTCTTC.

The V gene is TRBV19, the J gene TRBJ2-7, with D possibly being TRBD2 (6 bases). Germline assignment: CDR1 LNHDA and CDR2 SQIVND (reference sequence). There are 12 residues in the CDR3. Trimming took off 4 bases at V and 9 bases at J, with 13 bases between the two ends. CDR3 sequence reads: CASSTDGGRQYF. CDR3 nucleotides: TGTGCCAGTAGTACCGACGGGGGAAGGCAGTACTTC.

As regards this clone: Other nucleotide sequences in the sample specify the same CDR3. This chain links TRBV6-6 with TRBJ1-4; possibly TRBD1 for D (6 bases). V was shortened by 4 bases and J by 0 bases, with 9 bases between the two germline ends. CDR1 and CDR2 (germline): MNHNY, SVGAGI (reference sequence). The CDR3 has 15 amino acids. CDR3 protein: CASSSRTATNEKLFF. The CDR3 DNA reads TGTGCCAGCAGTTCTCGGACAGCAACTAATGAAAAACTGTTTTTT.

The V and J genes are TRBV15 and TRBJ1-6, with TRBD1 identical over 9 bases. Trimming at V came to 5 bases and at J to 8 bases, leaving 7 bases not matched to a gene. Germline V gene data show CDR1 as LNHNV and CDR2 as YYDKDF (reference sequence). CDR3 length equals 15 residues. The CDR3 loop reads CATSLGDRDYSPLHF. CDR3 coding DNA: TGTGCCACCAGCTTGGGGGACAGGGATTATTCACCCCTCCACTTT.

J is TRBJ2-1 and V is TRBV6-1; 14 nucleotides agree with TRBD2. V shed 3 bases, J shed 6 bases, and the junction held 1 base outside the gene matches. The CDR3 has 15 residues. CDR1 is MNHNS and CDR2 is SASEGT in the germline V gene. The CDR3 DNA sequence: TGTGCCAGCAGTGACGGGACTAGCGGGGGCAATGAGCAGTTCTTC. It translates to CASSDGTSGGNEQFF.

This clone was observed once. The rearrangement uses TRBV19 and TRBJ1-2, with D hard to call. This CDR3 is built from 15 residues. Trimming left V 3 bases short and J 5 bases short, with 16 bases between. Germline values: CDR1 LNHDA, CDR2 SQIVND (reference sequence). The CDR3 is CASSINPGPSYGYTF. In nucleotides, the CDR3 is TGTGCCAGTAGTATTAATCCAGGTCCCTCGTATGGCTACACCTTC.

The V gene is TRBV7-7, the J gene TRBJ2-3; D is unclear. CDR1 and CDR2 (germline): SSHAT, FNYEAQ (reference sequence). Trimming took off 6 bases at V and 1 base at J, with 20 bases between the two ends. The CDR3 runs to 17 residues. The CDR3 DNA reads TGTGCCAGCAGTAGGTCCCCCTTCCAGCGCGGCACAGATACGCAGTATTTT. Protein sequence: CASSRSPFQRGTDTQYF.

This clone has just one count. The rearrangement uses TRBV11-2 and TRBJ1-1; 7 bases agree with TRBD1. The CDR3 covers 19 residues. J gave up 3 bases and V 7 bases, and 23 bases lay outside the gene matches. The germline V gene has CDR1 SGHAT and CDR2 FQNNGV. CDR3 amino acids: CASTPGQGQFSRGDTEAFF. CDR3 in DNA: TGTGCCAGCACCCCCGGCCAAGGGCAGTTTTCCAGGGGGGACACTGAAGCTTTCTTT.

V is TRBV6-5 and J is TRBJ1-5, with D perhaps TRBD1 (5 bases). Trimming removed 4 bases at V and 4 bases at J, with 14 bases between. CDR3 length: 15 residues. Per germline, CDR1 MNHEY and CDR2 SVGAGI. CDR3: CASSLAGAKNQPQHF. The CDR3 DNA reads TGTGCCAGCAGTTTAGCTGGGGCCAAGAATCAGCCCCAGCATTTT.

The rearrangement uses TRBV5-5 and TRBJ1-1; 8 bases match TRBD1. The CDR3 is made up of 14 amino acids. J was trimmed by 2 bases and V by 5 bases; bases with no gene match: 5. The germline CDR1 and CDR2 sequences are SGHKS and YYEKEE (reference sequence). The CDR3: CASRFGTGNTEAFF. The DNA of the CDR3 is TGTGCCAGCAGGTTTGGGACAGGCAACACTGAAGCTTTCTTT.

The chain has TRBV4-1 and TRBJ1-4; D call uncertain. The CDR3 covers 16 residues. CDR1 MGHRA and CDR2 YSYEKL come from the germline V gene. Trimming stripped 4 bases from V and 3 bases from J, with 15 bases between. CDR3 protein: CASSLGLVASNEKLFF. The CDR3 nucleotides read TGCGCCAGCAGCCTCGGACTGGTGGCCTCTAATGAAAAACTGTTTTTT.

The CDR3 sequence is CASSYPGTGINQPQHF. The CDR3, as DNA: TGTGCCAGCAGTTACCCTGGGACAGGGATCAATCAGCCCCAGCATTTT. This chain uses TRBV6-6 with TRBJ1-5; 9 positions agree with TRBD1. J lost 3 bases, V lost 2 bases, and 5 bases had no gene match. The CDR3 has 16 residues. The germline CDR1 and CDR2 sequences are MNHNY and SVGAGI (reference sequence).

This chain uses TRBV11-2 with TRBJ2-5; 7 bases map to TRBD2. There are 15 residues in the CDR3. Trimming removed 5 bases from V and 4 bases from J; junction bases left unmatched: 10. Germline assignment: CDR1 SGHAT and CDR2 FQNNGV. CDR3 residues: CASSRTMGGSETQYF. The DNA of the CDR3 is TGTGCCAGCAGCCGAACCATGGGGGGGTCAGAGACCCAGTACTTC. The variable domain in full, completed from reference TRBV11-2 and TRBJ2-5, reads EAGVAQSPRYKIIEKRQSVAFWCNPISGHATLYWYQQILGQGPKLLIQFQNNGVVDDSQLPKDRFSAERLKGVDSTLKIQPAKLEDSAVYLCASSRTMGGSETQYFGPGTRLLVL.

The gene calls are TRBV5-4 and TRBJ1-2; D is undetermined. The germline V gene encodes CDR1 SGHNT and CDR2 YYREEE (reference sequence). The CDR3 is 14 amino acids. V lost 0 bases and J lost 3, with 9 bases in between. CDR3 residues: CASSLGGDDYGYTF. The CDR3, as DNA: TGTGCCAGCAGCTTGGGGGGAGACGACTATGGCTACACCTTC. Drawing the rest from reference TRBV5-4 and TRBJ1-2, the complete variable domain is ETGVTQSPTHLIKTRGQQVTLRCSSQSGHNTVSWYQQALGQGPQFIFQYYREEENGRGNFPPRFSGLQFPNYSSELNVNALELDDSALYLCASSLGGDDYGYTFGSGTRLTVV.

This clone was detected once. The rearrangement links TRBV5-4 to TRBJ2-3; 10 nucleotides line up with TRBD1. CDR3 length: 14 residues. CDR1 and CDR2 from the germline V gene are SGHNT and YYREEE (reference sequence). V dropped 4 bases and J dropped 3; count of bases not matched to a gene: 2. CDR3 protein: CASSPGQGTDTQYF. CDR3 nucleotide sequence: TGTGCCAGCAGCCCGGGACAGGGGACAGATACGCAGTATTTT.

The chain links TRBV10-1 to TRBJ2-7; TRBD2 matches 9 bases. Per germline, CDR1 WNHNN and CDR2 SYGVQD (reference sequence). The CDR3 spans 14 residues. J lost 6 bases, V lost 2 bases, and 5 bases had no gene match. The CDR3 DNA follows: TGCGCCAGCAGTGAGACGCTAGCGGGAACCGAGCAGTACTTC. Protein product: CASSETLAGTEQYF.

The chain carries TRBV6-5 and TRBJ1-3, with a possible D match to TRBD1 (6 bases). V dropped 0 bases and J dropped 4 bases, with 10 bases sitting between them. The CDR3 contains 15 residues. Per germline, CDR1 MNHEY and CDR2 SVGAGI. The CDR3 loop is CASSYSRDKGNTIYF. CDR3 nucleotide sequence: TGTGCCAGCAGTTACTCCCGGGACAAAGGAAACACCATATATTTT.

The chain is built from TRBV19 and TRBJ1-1; TRBD1 might be the D (6 bases). Trimming stripped 7 bases from V and 0 bases from J, with 9 bases between. Germline V CDR1 and CDR2: LNHDA, SQIVND (reference sequence). CDR3 size: 13 residues. The CDR3 loop is CASMQGMNTEAFF. CDR3 nucleotides: TGTGCCAGTATGCAGGGGATGAACACTGAAGCTTTCTTT.

The V gene is TRBV2, the J gene TRBJ2-5; D remains ambiguous. The end of the DNA is better explained by TRBJ2-7, so the J call may be wrong. The CDR3 sequence is 15 residues long. The germline V gene has CDR1 SNHLY and CDR2 FYNNEI. The CDR3 loop is CASSESTAYSYEQYF. Written as DNA, the CDR3 is TGTGCCAGCAGTGAATCAACAGCTTACTCCTACGAGCAGTACTTC.

This clone appeared a single time. CDR3 in amino acids: CASSTRGRGPGETQYF. CDR3 coding DNA: TGTGCCAGTAGTACCCGTGGGCGGGGGCCAGGAGAGACCCAGTACTTC. The J gene is TRBJ2-5, the V gene TRBV19; possibly TRBD2 for D (7 bases). The CDR3 consists of 16 residues. The germline V gene has CDR1 LNHDA and CDR2 SQIVND (reference sequence). V was pared by 4 bases and J by 4 bases, with 19 bases between.

This clone showed up just once. This chain joins TRBV2 and TRBJ1-2; no clear D. This CDR3 region has 13 residues. Germline V CDR1 and CDR2: SNHLY, FYNNEI. V lost 1 base and J 4 bases, leaving 7 bases between the germline ends. CDR3 in amino acids: CASSEVGSYGYTF. CDR3 coding DNA: TGTGCCAGCAGTGAAGTCGGGTCCTATGGCTACACCTTC.

This clone came up once. The CDR3 here is CASSIGQGPYEQYF. The DNA for the CDR3 is TGTGCCAGCTCAATTGGACAGGGGCCCTACGAGCAGTACTTC. The chain is built from TRBV6-4 and TRBJ2-7; TRBD1 agrees at 9 bases. V gave up 8 bases and J gave up 2 bases; unmatched junction bases: 7. Germline V gene sequence: CDR1 MRHNA, CDR2 SNTAGT. The CDR3 consists of 14 residues.

The rearrangement joins TRBV6-1 to TRBJ2-3, with 7 bases fitting TRBD2. Germline V gene sequence: CDR1 MNHNS, CDR2 SASEGT. CDR3 length equals 13 residues. J gave up 5 bases and V 6 bases, and 5 bases lay outside the gene matches. In DNA, the CDR3 is TGTGCCAGCAGCAGCGGGGAGAGAGATACGCAGTATTTT. It yields the protein CASSSGERDTQYF.